Listed here is a single TCR beta chain. Its antigen remains unknown. After removal of 3 bases from V and 0 bases from J, the junction contained 9 bases not matched to a gene. The CDR3 has 17 amino acids. Germline assignment: CDR1 GTSNPN and CDR2 SVGIG (reference sequence). Here immunoSEQ multiplex PCR was the method, and the copy in TCRdb shows in-frame clones only, minus some. The table shows about 990,000 clones, with 75% to 80% occurring only once. The CD4+ fraction was divided into a CD45RA+ naive subset and a CD45RA-negative memory subset. This sample stems from a study of shared clonotypes between healthy human individuals. Study observations and caveats: Among a few donors, about 5% of naive CD4 clonotypes were found in common.

The TCR comes from a man between 18 and 29 years old in good health. Some clones in this sample may be carry-over from other donors' samples. V and J are TRBV30 and TRBJ1-5; 9 bases align to TRBD1. Sequencing was done on a sample of memory CD4+ T cells from PBMCs. Subset given: CD45RA-negative fraction. Here the CDR3 reads CAWSLGQGSLSNQPQHF. In nucleotides, the CDR3 is TGTGCCTGGAGCTTGGGACAGGGCAGCCTTAGCAATCAGCCCCAGCATTTT.